These 23 T cell receptor beta chains were all obtained from the same sample, sequenced in a study of blood T cell repertoires in COVID-19. TCRdb's table, derived via immunoSEQ multiplex PCR, lists solely in-frame clones and lacks some. The top ten clones hold approximately 2% of a sample with around 450,000 clones, about 85% of them seen once. Specimen: PBMCs or T cells enriched from blood (not recorded which). These receptors originate from a woman under 30 with acute COVID-19.

The chain couples TRBV5-1 to TRBJ2-3, with 7 bases that match TRBD1. J was trimmed by 5 bases and V by 4 bases; bases with no gene match: 4. Germline values: CDR1 SGHRS, CDR2 YFSETQ. The CDR3 totals 13 residues. CDR3 residues: CASSQTGEDTQYF. The CDR3 nucleotides read TGCGCCAGCAGCCAAACAGGGGAAGATACGCAGTATTTT.

The rearrangement joins TRBV29-1 to TRBJ2-7; D not resolved. Germline V gives CDR1 SQVTM, CDR2 ANQGSEA. CDR3 length equals 14 residues. V was clipped by 6 bases and J by 1 base, with 16 bases between them. The CDR3 spells CSVAANSESYEQYF. The CDR3 DNA reads as TGCAGCGTAGCTGCTAACTCCGAATCCTACGAGCAGTACTTC.

The table lists this clone with a few counts. The rearrangement uses TRBV15 and TRBJ1-4; the D gene is possibly TRBD1 (6 bases). Germline values: CDR1 LNHNV, CDR2 YYDKDF (reference sequence). The CDR3 runs 15 residues. The germline V and J ends were trimmed by 1 base and 5 bases, with 11 bases remaining between them. For the CDR3, the DNA is TGTGCCACCAGCAGAGTATACAGGGAAAATGAAAAACTGTTTTTT. Amino acids: CATSRVYRENEKLFF.

V gene TRBV28 combines with J gene TRBJ1-6; D possibly corresponds to TRBD1 (6 bases). CDR3 size: 15 residues. Trimming removed 5 bases at V and 4 bases at J, with 12 bases between. CDR1 is MDHEN and CDR2 is SYDVKM in the germline V gene. Written as DNA, the CDR3 is TGTGCCAGCAGTGGCCCGGACAGTTATAATTCACCCCTCCACTTT. Amino acid sequence: CASSGPDSYNSPLHF.

V is TRBV3-1 (or the pseudogene TRBV3-2) and J is TRBJ1-5; 7 positions agree with TRBD1. This CDR3 spans 16 amino acids. V shed 1 base and J 0 bases; nucleotides not matched to a gene: 3. Germline CDR1 and CDR2: LGHDT and YNNKEL (reference sequence). DNA of the CDR3: TGTGCCAGCAGCCAAGGCACAGGGGATAGCAATCAGCCCCAGCATTTT. Protein product: CASSQGTGDSNQPQHF.

This chain links TRBV4-1 with TRBJ1-1; maybe TRBD1 (5 bases). The V end was cut by 1 base, the J end by 1 base, with 10 bases between. CDR3 length: 15 amino acids. Germline CDR1 MGHRA, CDR2 YSYEKL. The CDR3 is CASSQVWQGNTEAFF. The DNA for the CDR3 is TGCGCCAGCAGCCAAGTATGGCAGGGGAACACTGAAGCTTTCTTT.

This sequence joins TRBV12-3 or TRBV12-4 and TRBJ2-5; D remains ambiguous. V gave up 6 bases and J gave up 1 base, with 9 bases separating them. The CDR3 has 13 amino acids. Here the CDR3 DNA reads TGTGCCAGCAGCCGCGTGGTCCAAGAGACCCAGTACTTC. Translating gives CASSRVVQETQYF.

The gene calls are TRBV18 and TRBJ1-3; maybe TRBD1 (6 bases). The CDR3 contains 15 residues. Trimming shortened V by 3 bases and J by 4 bases, and 13 bases separated the two germline ends. Germline CDR1 KGHSH, CDR2 LQKENI. The CDR3: CASSPQQGAGNTIYF. The CDR3 nucleotides are TGTGCCAGCTCACCCCAACAGGGCGCCGGAAACACCATATATTTT. Full variable domain (remainder filled in from reference TRBV18 and TRBJ1-3): NAGVMQNPRHLVRRRGQEARLRCSPMKGHSHVYWYRQLPEEGLKFMVYLQKENIIDESGMPKERFSAEFPKEGPSILRIQQVVRGDSAAYFCASSPQQGAGNTIYFGEGSWLTVV.

In this sample, this clone turned up once. CDR3 loop: CASSEALGADGYTF. In DNA, the CDR3 is TGTGCCAGCAGTGAAGCGTTGGGGGCTGATGGCTACACCTTC. V gene TRBV6-1 combines with J gene TRBJ1-2, with D possibly TRBD1 on 6 matching bases. Germline V lookup: CDR1 MNHNS, CDR2 SASEGT. V gave up 0 bases and J gave up 6 bases, with 11 bases separating them. The CDR3 contains 14 residues.

The gene calls are TRBV15 and TRBJ1-2; TRBD1 is a possible D gene (5 bases). There are 13 residues in the CDR3. V lost 0 bases and J lost 8, with 10 bases in between. Germline lookup yields CDR1 LNHNV and CDR2 YYDKDF (reference sequence). Here the CDR3 reads CATSRDGQGGYTF. CDR3 DNA: TGTGCCACCAGCAGAGATGGGCAGGGCGGCTACACCTTC. Full variable domain (remainder filled in from reference TRBV15 and TRBJ1-2): DAMVIQNPRYQVTQFGKPVTLSCSQTLNHNVMYWYQQKSSQAPKLLFHYYDKDFNNEADTPDNFQSRRPNTSFCFLDIRSPGLGDTAMYLCATSRDGQGGYTFGSGTRLTVV.

This clone occurred once. The V call is TRBV7-2, the J call TRBJ2-1; a possible D gene is TRBD2 (5 bases). Trimming removed 1 base at V and 12 bases at J, with 16 bases between. The CDR3 runs 14 residues. CDR1 is SGHTA, CDR2 FQGNSA, per germline. The chain's CDR3 is CASSLGRSLITQFF. The CDR3, as DNA: TGTGCCAGCAGCTTAGGGAGGTCACTAATTACGCAGTTCTTC.

As concerns this clone: Other DNA sequences in this specimen translate into the identical CDR3. The rearrangement joins TRBV10-3 to TRBJ1-6, with 8 positions matching TRBD1. Unmatched junction bases numbered 5, after V lost 6 bases and J lost 10 bases. Germline V lookup: CDR1 ENHRY, CDR2 SYGVKD. This CDR3 has 13 residues. CDR3 residues: CAISGQGDSPLHF. CDR3 nucleotides: TGTGCCATCAGCGGACAGGGCGACTCACCCCTCCACTTT.

This clone is a singleton in its sample. The genes are TRBV7-9 and TRBJ2-2; TRBD2 might be the D (6 bases). This CDR3 is built from 15 residues. V lost 4 bases to trimming and J lost 1 base, with 10 bases between them. Germline CDR1 and CDR2: SEHNR and FQNEAQ (reference sequence). Here the CDR3 DNA reads TGTGCCAGCAGCTCGGGACTCTTGAACACCGGGGAGCTGTTTTTT. It translates to CASSSGLLNTGELFF.

The J gene is TRBJ2-5, the V gene TRBV9; 10 nucleotides agree with TRBD1. This CDR3 contains 16 residues. Germline CDR1 and CDR2: SGDLS and YYNGEE. After removal of 0 bases from V and 5 bases from J, the junction contained 7 bases not matched to a gene. The CDR3 region has the DNA TGTGCCAGCAGCGTAGCTGGGACAGGGGTCTCGGAGACCCAGTACTTC. Residues: CASSVAGTGVSETQYF. Complete variable domain (other parts from reference TRBV9 and TRBJ2-5): DSGVTQTPKHLITATGQRVTLRCSPRSGDLSVYWYQQSLDQGLQFLIQYYNGEERAKGNILERFSAQQFPDLHSELNLSSLELGDSALYFCASSVAGTGVSETQYFGPGTRLLVL.

This clone was counted a single time. This chain connects TRBV27 to TRBJ1-4; D may be TRBD1 (6 bases). The CDR3 is 13 residues long. The V gene lost 2 bases and the J gene lost 6 bases, with 7 bases spanning the gap. Germline CDR1 reads MNHEY; CDR2 reads SMNVEV (reference sequence). This CDR3 is CASSLGQYEKLFF. CDR3 DNA: TGTGCCAGCAGTTTAGGACAGTATGAAAAACTGTTTTTT.

The chain is built from TRBV21-1 and TRBJ2-7; the table's D call, TRBD1, was not checked against the DNA. TRBV21-1 is given as a pseudogene. This CDR3 spans 17 amino acids. CDR3 sequence reads: CASSKGRLLRFVYEQYF. The CDR3, as DNA: TGTGCCAGCAGCAAGGGGCGCCTCCTCCGTTTTGTCTACGAGCAGTACTTC.

J is TRBJ1-6 and V is TRBV7-9; D is undetermined. Germline-derived CDR1 and CDR2 are SEHNR and FQNEAQ (reference sequence). The CDR3 consists of 14 residues. Deletions cut 6 bases from V and 6 bases from J, with 12 bases between. Written as DNA, the CDR3 is TGTGCCAGCAGGGAATCAGCGCCTAATTCACCCCTCCACTTT. This translates into CASRESAPNSPLHF. Supplemented by reference TRBV7-9 and TRBJ1-6, the full variable domain reads DTGVSQNPRHKITKRGQNVTFRCDPISEHNRLYWYRQTLGQGPEFLTYFQNEAQLEKSRLLSDRFSAERPKGSFSTLEIQRTEQGDSAMYLCASRESAPNSPLHFGNGTRLTVT.

V and J are TRBV29-1 and TRBJ2-6, with TRBD2 matching 7 bases. The germline gives CDR1 SQVTM, CDR2 ANQGSEA. The V gene end was trimmed by 1 base and the J gene end by 0 bases; junction bases not matched to a gene: 6. CDR3 length: 17 amino acids. CDR3 sequence: CSVEVRGKPSGANVLTF. The CDR3 DNA sequence: TGCAGCGTTGAAGTGCGGGGGAAGCCCTCTGGGGCCAACGTCCTGACTTTC.

CDR3 sequence reads: CAWSVPGRVEKLFF. The DNA of the CDR3 is TGTGCCTGGAGTGTACCCGGCAGGGTTGAAAAACTGTTTTTT. V usage is TRBV30 and J usage is TRBJ1-4, with D possibly being TRBD1 (5 bases). Trimming stripped 0 bases from V and 7 bases from J, with 12 bases between. The CDR3 is 14 residues long. Germline CDR1 and CDR2: GTSNPN and SVGIG (reference sequence).

For the CDR3, the DNA is TGTGCCAGCAGCGTAGGGCCAGGTTTGGACAGCCTAAACTCTAACTATGGCTACACCTTC. Its protein is CASSVGPGLDSLNSNYGYTF. V and J are TRBV9 and TRBJ1-2; D perhaps matches TRBD1 (6 bases). CDR3 length: 20 residues. Trimming cost V 0 bases and J 0 bases, with 24 bases left between them. Germline loops: CDR1 SGDLS, CDR2 YYNGEE.

The rearrangement links TRBV24-1 to TRBJ1-2; 9 bases fit TRBD1. J gave up 4 bases and V 1 base, and 12 bases lay outside the gene matches. The CDR3 length is 18 residues. Looked up from germline, CDR1 is KGHDR and CDR2 is SFDVKD. The CDR3 is CATSDFQMTGQGLYGYTF. CDR3 coding DNA: TGTGCCACCAGTGATTTTCAAATGACGGGACAGGGACTCTATGGCTACACCTTC.

This clone was detected only a few times. CDR3 coding DNA: TGTGCCAGCAGAGCCCAGGGTGTGGATGAAAAACTGTTTTTT. As protein: CASRAQGVDEKLFF. The chain uses TRBV5-4 and TRBJ1-4; possible D gene TRBD1, 5 bases. V dropped 5 bases and J dropped 6 bases, with 14 bases sitting between them. The CDR3 has 14 amino acids. Germline lookup yields CDR1 SGHNT and CDR2 YYREEE (reference sequence). The whole variable domain, filled in from reference TRBV5-4 and TRBJ1-4, reads ETGVTQSPTHLIKTRGQQVTLRCSSQSGHNTVSWYQQALGQGPQFIFQYYREEENGRGNFPPRFSGLQFPNYSSELNVNALELDDSALYLCASRAQGVDEKLFFGSGTQLSVL.

The V and J genes are TRBV24-1 and TRBJ2-4; 7 bases align to TRBD2. Germline V CDR1 and CDR2: KGHDR, SFDVKD. The CDR3 consists of 14 residues. The V and J ends lost 3 bases and 3 bases, in that order; junction bases with no gene match: 1. CDR3 sequence (DNA): TGTGCCACCAGTGATGGCGGGAGCAAAAACATTCAGTACTTC. Its translation is CATSDGGSKNIQYF.